This T cell receptor beta chain was captured by sequencing in a study of Graves' ophthalmopathy and Graves' hyperthyroidism. V lost 4 bases to trimming and J lost 6 bases, with 9 bases between them. This CDR3 is built from 12 residues. CDR1 and CDR2 (germline): LNHDA, SQIVND (reference sequence). For repertoire sequencing, the TCR beta CDR3 regions were amplified from RNA transcripts. Amplification began with first-round RT-PCR using HTBI primers, then second-round multiplex PCR was performed. One entry per CDR3 protein, called by TCRdb with MiXCR from the multiplex PCR reads. The top ten clones hold less than 60% of a sample with roughly 220,000 distinct CDR3 sequences, around 50% of them seen once. Ophthalmopathy in the donors was of moderate-to-severe activity, with CAS ≥3, NOSPECS ≥4 and duration under 3 months. About this clonotype itself: Its antigen is undetermined.

General study results and limits: The 13-signature model separated ophthalmopathy from stable hyperthyroidism at 85% to 90% sensitivity and roughly 81% specificity. The model's ophthalmopathy progression predictions had less than 71% sensitivity and 72.22% specificity. Most expanded clonotypes in thyroid above 0.001 frequency also showed up in blood.

V and J are TRBV19 and TRBJ1-1, with D unresolved. The receptor's source is an adult man with Graves' ophthalmopathy. The sequenced sample consisted of peripheral blood. CDR3 nucleotides: TGTGCCAGTAGTAAAAGTGTGGCTGAAGCTTTCTTT. Encoded protein: CASSKSVAEAFF.